Described below is a single TCR beta chain sequence and its context. As it was prepared, the TCRbeta library received unique molecular identifiers. Via MiXCR, TCRdb re-called the PCR reads, giving one row per CDR3 protein. Of roughly 50,000 distinct CDR3 sequences in the sample, 40% to 45% were seen once. Per the germline V gene, CDR1 is SGHRS and CDR2 is YFSETQ. The CDR3 covers 14 residues. V was pared by 4 bases and J by 6 bases, with 13 bases between. The record originates from a study of T-cell reconstitution after alpha-beta-depleted transplantation in children. The chain recombines TRBV5-1 with TRBJ2-2; the D gene is possibly TRBD1 (6 bases). This TCR derives from a male patient under 18 who had a stem cell transplant for acute lymphoblastic leukemia, so the T cells may come from the graft donor. The source was PBMCs, mostly from graft donor cells, collected 360 days after TCRalphabeta/CD19-depleted stem cell transplant. CDR3 sequence: CASSQQGHAGELFF. CDR3 bases: TGCGCCAGCAGCCAACAGGGTCACGCCGGGGAGCTGTTTTTT.